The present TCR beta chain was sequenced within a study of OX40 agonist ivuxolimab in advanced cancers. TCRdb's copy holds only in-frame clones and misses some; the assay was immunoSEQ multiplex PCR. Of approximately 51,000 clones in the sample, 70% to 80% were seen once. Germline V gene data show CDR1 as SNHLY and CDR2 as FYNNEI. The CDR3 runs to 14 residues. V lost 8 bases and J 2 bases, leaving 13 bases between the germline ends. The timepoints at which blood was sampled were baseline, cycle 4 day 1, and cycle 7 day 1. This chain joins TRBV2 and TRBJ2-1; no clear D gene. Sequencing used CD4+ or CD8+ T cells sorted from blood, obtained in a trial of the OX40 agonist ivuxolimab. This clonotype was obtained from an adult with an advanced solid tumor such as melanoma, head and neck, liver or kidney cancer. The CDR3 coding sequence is TGTGCCAGCGGAATAGTGCGGACCTACAATGAGCAGTTCTTC. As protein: CASGIVRTYNEQFF.